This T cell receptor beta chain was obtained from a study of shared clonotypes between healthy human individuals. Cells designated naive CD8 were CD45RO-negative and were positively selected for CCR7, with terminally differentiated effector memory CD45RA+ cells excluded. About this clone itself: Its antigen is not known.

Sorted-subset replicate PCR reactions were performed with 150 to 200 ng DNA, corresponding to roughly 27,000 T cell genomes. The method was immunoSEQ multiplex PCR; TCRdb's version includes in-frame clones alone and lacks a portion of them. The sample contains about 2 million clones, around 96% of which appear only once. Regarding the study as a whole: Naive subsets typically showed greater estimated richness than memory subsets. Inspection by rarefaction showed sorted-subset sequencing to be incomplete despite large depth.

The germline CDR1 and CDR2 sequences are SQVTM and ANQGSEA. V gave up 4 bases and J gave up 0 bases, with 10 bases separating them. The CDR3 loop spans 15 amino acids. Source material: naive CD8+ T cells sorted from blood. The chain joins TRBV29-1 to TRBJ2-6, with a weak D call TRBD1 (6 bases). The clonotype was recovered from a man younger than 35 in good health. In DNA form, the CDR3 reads TGCAGCGTTGGACAGGTCCGCTCTGGGGCCAACGTCCTGACTTTC. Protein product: CSVGQVRSGANVLTF.